This TCR beta chain was sequenced in a study of OX40 agonist ivuxolimab in advanced cancers. Study at large: Patients in the trial were receiving intravenous ivuxolimab every 2 weeks, at doses of 0.01 to 10 mg/kg. Age averaged around 54 years (range roughly 23 to 90), and roughly 80% were male. Whole-study findings and limits: Compared with CD4+, CD8+ T cells on average had more expanded clones. Researchers did not determine the expanded peripheral T cells' antigen specificity.

The CDR3 totals 13 residues. Trimming removed 3 bases at V and 9 bases at J, with 12 bases between. The germline gives CDR1 LGHNT, CDR2 FRNRAP. Concerning this clone: The antigen is unknown.

Data came from immunoSEQ multiplex PCR; TCRdb stores just in-frame clones and leaves some out. The sample contains 85,000 to 100,000 clones, roughly 95% of which appear only once. The rearrangement links TRBV12-5 to TRBJ2-4, with D tentatively TRBD2 (7 bases). Specimen: CD4+ or CD8+ T cells sorted from blood, collected in a trial of the OX40 agonist ivuxolimab. This clonotype was obtained from an adult with an advanced solid tumor such as melanoma, head and neck, liver or kidney cancer. This chain's CDR3 is CASGFFRGGIQYF. CDR3 DNA: TGTGCTAGTGGTTTTTTTAGGGGGGGCATTCAGTACTTC.